This T cell receptor (beta chain) was sequenced in a study of blood T cell repertoires in COVID-19 (TCRdb year 2020). About the study as a whole: Samples from collaborators originated in the United States, Italy and Spain and spanned both the acute and convalescent phases of COVID-19. The repertoires were released in a freely available public database meant as a resource for research on the immune response to SARS-CoV-2. Nearly every sample came with metadata listing a de-identified subject ID, COVID-19 status, age in years and sex. Where available, HLA class I and class II types were obtained from metadata supplied by the sample provider rather than from assay-based typing. Deeply sampled blood TCRbeta repertoires from subjects exposed to, actively infected with, or recovered from COVID-19 were included in the dataset. Samples came from the ongoing ImmuneRACE study (first 160 participants) plus 1,254 subjects from 6 global collaborators. The prospective study material was composed of cDNA or gDNA derived from T cells, B-cell-depleted T cells, or PBMCs. On the study overall, not on this receptor specifically: How much clinical and demographic metadata was included differed by source and by participant, and the metadata was provided uncurated.

Worth noting for this clone: Its antigen remains undetermined. No per-base quality is available; no much larger clone lies one base away.

TCRbeta CDR3 regions were amplified from genomic DNA using the immunoSEQ Assay, a bias-controlled multiplex PCR. From the authors' description of their analysis: The number of nucleated cells in each sample was estimated from the amplification of reference gene primers within the assay. Sequence reads were collapsed and filtered to measure the absolute abundance of every unique TCRbeta CDR3 rearrangement. For each sample, productive Simpson clonality was calculated as the square root of Simpson's diversity index across productive rearrangements. Drawn from immuneACCESS, this table holds only the in-frame rearrangements with V and J called that TCRdb kept. Clones are partly lost; checked studies trace under half to an unresolved V gene and leave the rest unexplained. V and J calls and clone size follow that table, whereas D and trimming were derived from the DNA. For this sample there are roughly 100,000 clones; more than 85% appear just once. The ten largest make up less than 3.5% of the sample.

Collaborating institutions collected whole blood in K2EDTA tubes following their own protocols. For TCRbeta analysis, collaborator samples were shipped as frozen whole blood, as isolated PBMCs, or as DNA extracted from either sample type. The CDR3 holds 15 amino acids from the cysteine to the phenylalanine. The retained sequence is limited to the CDR3, 45 bases, with the frame set at the first base. The CDR1 and CDR2 encoded by the germline V gene are SNHLY and FYNNEI. V has 2 bases trimmed and J has 4 bases trimmed; junction bases matching no gene number 7. In this chain, TRBV2 is recombined with TRBJ1-2, with 7 middle bases fitting TRBD1. Sample: peripheral blood. This TCR was sampled from a man between 45 and 60 years old with active or convalescent COVID-19. The nucleotide sequence reads as follows: TGTGCCAGCAGTGAATCTGGCAGGGGGACCTATGGCTACACCTTC. It encodes CASSESGRGTYGYTF.